These 3 T cell receptor beta chains came from one sample sequenced in a study of blood T cell repertoires in COVID-19. Libraries were prepared by immunoSEQ multiplex PCR; TCRdb keeps only in-frame clonotypes and omits some of them. The sample includes about 60,000 clones, 65% to 85% of them seen just once. The sequenced material came from peripheral blood. The receptor source for this set is a human donor in a cohort sampled during active COVID-19.

CDR3 amino acids: CASIRTSGLSSYEQYF. The DNA of the CDR3 is TGTGCCAGCATAAGGACTAGCGGCCTCAGCTCCTACGAGCAGTACTTC. The chain is built from TRBV2 and TRBJ2-7; 10 bases agree with TRBD2. J lost 0 bases, V lost 7 bases, and 9 bases had no gene match. The CDR3 is 16 amino acids. CDR1 and CDR2 (germline): SNHLY, FYNNEI.

The rearrangement links TRBV2 to TRBJ2-2; 7 bases are a match to TRBD2. The V segment lost 6 bases and the J segment 6 bases; nucleotides outside the gene matches: 7. The CDR3 loop spans 14 amino acids. CDR1 and CDR2 (germline): SNHLY, FYNNEI. DNA for the CDR3: TGTGCCAGCAGACCAATTACTAGCGCCGGGGAGCTGTTTTTT. Its translation is CASRPITSAGELFF.

This clone was detected only a few times. The chain is built from TRBV5-1 and TRBJ2-1; D may be TRBD1 (5 bases). Germline V CDR1 and CDR2: SGHRS, YFSETQ. Trimming removed 6 bases at V and 0 bases at J, with 13 bases between. The CDR3 extends over 15 amino acids. CDR3 sequence reads: CASTIQEFSYNEQFF. The CDR3 DNA reads TGCGCCAGCACTATACAGGAGTTCTCCTACAATGAGCAGTTCTTC.